One sample yielded the 23 T cell receptor beta chains listed below, sequenced in a study of response to subunit inactivated influenza vaccine. MiXCR, run by TCRdb on the RT-PCR reads, gives a single entry per CDR3 protein. The top ten clones hold about 10% of a sample with hundreds of thousands of distinct CDR3 sequences, 10% to 12% of them seen once. The sample was also reused in another study, on T cells expressing NK-cell markers. As reported in that work: UMIs were included in TCR beta cDNA generated by 5'RACE template switching.

The sample was PBMCs from blood, taken on the day of vaccination. The receptors originated from a man in his fifties or sixties who received an inactivated influenza vaccine.

The gene calls are TRBV20-1 and TRBJ1-2; TRBD1 matches at 7 bases. J gave up 3 bases and V 1 base, and 5 bases lay outside the gene matches. Germline CDR1 and CDR2: DFQATT and SNEGSKA (reference sequence). The CDR3 has 14 amino acids. Here the CDR3 DNA reads TGCAGTGCTAGAGCCGACAGGGTGGACTATGGCTACACCTTC. It specifies CSARADRVDYGYTF.

The table lists this clonotype with a few counts. This chain connects TRBV4-1 to TRBJ2-5; D is undetermined. CDR3 length: 15 residues. Trimming took 5 bases from V and 1 from J, leaving 14 bases between them. The germline V gene has CDR1 MGHRA and CDR2 YSYEKL. The CDR3, as DNA: TGCGCCAGCAGCACCCCCCCCGCCGGCCAAGAGACCCAGTACTTC. This translates into CASSTPPAGQETQYF.

The chain uses TRBV4-2 and TRBJ2-3, with 8 bases that match TRBD2. J was trimmed by 2 bases and V by 3 bases; bases with no gene match: 7. The CDR3 runs to 16 residues. CDR1 is LGHNA and CDR2 is YNFKEQ in the germline V gene. Here the CDR3 DNA reads TGTGCCAGCAGCCAGGGGGACGGGGGGGCCACAGATACGCAGTATTTT. This translates into CASSQGDGGATDTQYF.

This clonotype is medium-sized in the sample. The chain recombines TRBV12-3 or TRBV12-4 with TRBJ2-7; the D is unclear. This CDR3 region has 11 residues. V was clipped by 4 bases and J by 4 bases, with 5 bases between them. The CDR3 is CASSSRYEQYF. CDR3 sequence (DNA): TGTGCCAGCAGTTCTAGGTACGAGCAGTACTTC.

The V call is TRBV7-8, the J call TRBJ2-1, with 7 bases matching TRBD2. Germline trimming cut 7 bases from V and 8 bases from J; bases unmatched to any gene: 17. CDR3 length: 16 amino acids. Germline CDR1 SGHVS, CDR2 FQNEAQ. CDR3: CASILLGGRERDEQFF. CDR3 sequence (DNA): TGTGCCAGCATCCTCCTAGGTGGGCGGGAGAGGGATGAGCAGTTCTTC.

This clonotype was seen ten or more times. The rearrangement links TRBV6-2 or TRBV6-3 to TRBJ2-3, with unresolved D. Deletions cut 5 bases from V and 2 bases from J, with 5 bases between. CDR3 length: 12 amino acids. Looked up from germline, CDR1 is MNHEY and CDR2 is SVGEGT. Written as DNA, the CDR3 is TGTGCCAGCAGTGATACCACAGATACGCAGTATTTT. Translated: CASSDTTDTQYF.

This clonotype showed up many times. This rearrangement joins TRBV7-2 to TRBJ2-7; 7 bases fit TRBD2. With V trimmed by 1 base and J by 2 bases, 5 bases remained unmatched. The CDR3 totals 15 residues. Germline V gives CDR1 SGHTA, CDR2 FQGNSA. CDR3 sequence: CASSLVKRDPYEQYF. The CDR3 DNA follows: TGTGCCAGCAGCTTAGTAAAGCGGGACCCCTACGAGCAGTACTTC.

Remarks on this clonotype: The junction and the germline gene differ at one end; a read error may be behind it. This chain connects TRBV11-2 to TRBJ2-6; 14 nucleotides agree with TRBD2. The germline V gene encodes CDR1 SGHAT and CDR2 FQNNGV. CDR3 length: 18 residues. Here the CDR3 reads CASSLEGLAGAGADVLTF. The CDR3 region has the DNA TGTGCCAGCAGCTTAGAGGGACTAGCGGGGGCAGGGGCCGACGTCCTGACTTTC.

The chain has TRBV12-3 or TRBV12-4 and TRBJ2-4, with a weak D call TRBD1 (6 bases). V was trimmed by 5 bases and J by 7 bases, leaving 9 bases between them. The CDR3 spans 12 residues. CDR3 protein: CASSQTGNIQYF. The CDR3 region has the DNA TGTGCCAGCAGTCAAACAGGGAACATTCAGTACTTC.

This chain uses TRBV7-2 with TRBJ1-1, with 9 bases matching TRBD1. Losses at the gene ends were 5 bases for V and 2 bases for J; bases not matched to a gene: 9. The CDR3 loop spans 16 amino acids. Germline assignment: CDR1 SGHTA and CDR2 FQGNSA. The CDR3 reads CASSRRWDRANTEAFF. The CDR3 nucleotides read TGTGCCAGCAGCAGAAGATGGGACAGGGCAAACACTGAAGCTTTCTTT.

This clonotype was detected ten times or more. The gene calls are TRBV12-3 or TRBV12-4 and TRBJ2-1, with TRBD2 identical over 8 bases. V shed 6 bases and J 8 bases; nucleotides not matched to a gene: 6. There are 13 residues in the CDR3. CDR3 sequence reads: CASRRAGVHEQFF. The CDR3 nucleotides read TGTGCCAGCAGGCGAGCGGGAGTCCATGAGCAGTTCTTC.

The CDR3 here is CASSGQGAYEQYF. CDR3 DNA sequence: TGCGCCAGCAGCGGTCAGGGGGCCTACGAGCAGTACTTC. The genes are TRBV5-1 and TRBJ2-7, with 7 positions matching TRBD1. V lost 4 bases to trimming and J lost 2 bases; unmatched junction nucleotides: 3. The CDR3 covers 13 residues. The V gene's germline CDR1 is SGHRS and CDR2 YFSETQ.

The gene calls are TRBV12-3 or TRBV12-4 and TRBJ1-2, with 7 positions matching TRBD1. Germline trimming cut 5 bases from V and 5 bases from J; bases unmatched to any gene: 5. The CDR3 loop spans 13 amino acids. The CDR3 coding sequence is TGTGCCAGCAGTACGGGACAGAGTTATGGCTACACCTTC. This gives the protein CASSTGQSYGYTF.

This clonotype was picked up a small number of times. The CDR3 reads CSARRSPFYNEQFF. CDR3 in DNA: TGCAGTGCTAGGCGATCCCCTTTCTACAATGAGCAGTTCTTC. The rearrangement joins TRBV20-1 to TRBJ2-1; D call uncertain. CDR1 and CDR2 (germline): DFQATT, SNEGSKA (reference sequence). Trimming removed 3 bases from V and 3 bases from J, with 12 bases in between. The CDR3 length is 14 residues.

This clonotype was observed a few times. The rearrangement links TRBV7-8 to TRBJ2-5; D gene ambiguous. From germline, CDR1 is SGHVS and CDR2 FQNEAQ. V was shortened by 5 bases and J by 7 bases, with 11 bases between the two germline ends. The CDR3 contains 12 residues. DNA of the CDR3: TGTGCCAGCAGCATTTTGTCCCCGACCCAGTACTTC. This codes for CASSILSPTQYF.

A few counts support this clonotype. This sequence joins TRBV3-1 and TRBJ1-4; D is perhaps TRBD1 (6 bases). This CDR3 has 15 amino acids. Germline-derived CDR1 and CDR2 are LGHDT and YNNKEL (reference sequence). Trimming took 4 bases from V and 8 from J, leaving 17 bases between them. The CDR3 DNA follows: TGTGCCAGCAGCCCCTCGGGGGGCGCTGGAGAAAAACTGTTTTTT. Residues: CASSPSGGAGEKLFF.

CDR3 protein: CAISRTSGGATGELFF. As DNA, the CDR3 is TGTGCCATCAGTCGGACTAGCGGGGGGGCGACCGGGGAGCTGTTTTTT. The gene calls are TRBV10-3 and TRBJ2-2; 15 bases are a match to TRBD2. V was pared by 5 bases and J by 5 bases, with 3 bases of the junction left unmatched. The CDR3 is 16 amino acids. The germline V gene encodes CDR1 ENHRY and CDR2 SYGVKD.

This clonotype was seen only a few times. The chain couples TRBV5-1 to TRBJ2-2, with a possible D match to TRBD2 (6 bases). Looked up from germline, CDR1 is SGHRS and CDR2 is YFSETQ. Trimming shortened V by 6 bases and J by 6 bases, and 21 bases separated the two germline ends. This CDR3 is built from 16 residues. The CDR3 protein is CASTHSGTPSSGELFF. The CDR3 DNA follows: TGCGCCAGCACCCACTCCGGGACTCCCTCCTCCGGGGAGCTGTTTTTT.

The CDR3, as DNA: TGTGCCAGCAGCCAAGACCTTACCCCGGGACCCCAAGGAGATACGCAGTATTTT. It specifies CASSQDLTPGPQGDTQYF. V and J are TRBV3-1 and TRBJ2-3; D assignment may be TRBD1 or TRBD2 (5 bases each). Germline V lookup: CDR1 LGHDT, CDR2 YNNKEL (reference sequence). V was shortened by 0 bases and J by 5 bases, with 21 bases between the two germline ends. The CDR3 spans 18 residues.

As concerns this clonotype: Being one base from a much bigger clone, this may be a read error. The chain has TRBV12-3 or TRBV12-4 and TRBJ1-6, with 8 positions matching TRBD1. Unmatched junction bases numbered 4, after V lost 6 bases and J lost 6 bases. This CDR3 comprises 14 residues. This CDR3 is CASSPGQVNSPLHF. DNA for the CDR3: TGTGCCAGCAGCCCGGGACAGGTTAATTCACCCCTCCACTTT.

This clonotype turned up a few times. The chain links TRBV15 to TRBJ2-5, with D unclear. Germline V CDR1 and CDR2: LNHNV, YYDKDF (reference sequence). CDR3 size: 17 residues. Trimming cost V 0 bases and J 0 bases, with 14 bases left between them. In DNA, the CDR3 is TGTGCCACCAGCAGAGATTATGCCAGGAAGTACCAAGAGACCCAGTACTTC. Protein product: CATSRDYARKYQETQYF.

Worth noting for this clonotype: The germline gene is not matched at one end of the junction; a read error may be the cause. The V and J genes are TRBV18 and TRBJ2-3; D possibly corresponds to TRBD1 (5 bases). The CDR3 extends over 12 amino acids. Germline CDR1 and CDR2: KGHSH and LQKENI. The CDR3 coding sequence is TGTGCCAGCTCCCCCCGGGCAGGGCGCTGGGATTTT. Translation: CASSPRAGRWDF.

J is TRBJ2-3 and V is TRBV5-1; D is uncertain. Trimming shortened V by 8 bases and J by 1 base, and 5 bases separated the two germline ends. Germline V gives CDR1 SGHRS, CDR2 YFSETQ. The CDR3 length is 11 residues. CDR3 coding DNA: TGCGCCAGTAAAGGCACAGATACGCAGTATTTT. Amino acid sequence: CASKGTDTQYF.